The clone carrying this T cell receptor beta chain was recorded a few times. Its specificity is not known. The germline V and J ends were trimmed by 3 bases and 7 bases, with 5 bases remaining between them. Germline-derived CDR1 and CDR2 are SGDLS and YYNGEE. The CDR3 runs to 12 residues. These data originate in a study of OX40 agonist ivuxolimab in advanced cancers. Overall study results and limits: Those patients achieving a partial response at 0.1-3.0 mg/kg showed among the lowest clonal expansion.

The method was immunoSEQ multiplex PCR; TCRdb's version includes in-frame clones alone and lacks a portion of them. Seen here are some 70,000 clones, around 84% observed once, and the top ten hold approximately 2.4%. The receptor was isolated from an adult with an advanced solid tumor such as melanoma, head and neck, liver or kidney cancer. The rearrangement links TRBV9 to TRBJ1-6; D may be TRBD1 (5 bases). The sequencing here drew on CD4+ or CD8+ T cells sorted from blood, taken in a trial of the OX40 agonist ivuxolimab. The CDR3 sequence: CASSGGNSPLHF. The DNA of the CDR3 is TGTGCCAGCAGCGGGGGGAATTCACCCCTCCACTTT. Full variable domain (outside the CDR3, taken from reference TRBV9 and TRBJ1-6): DSGVTQTPKHLITATGQRVTLRCSPRSGDLSVYWYQQSLDQGLQFLIQYYNGEERAKGNILERFSAQQFPDLHSELNLSSLELGDSALYFCASSGGNSPLHFGNGTRLTVT.